This passage covers 23 T cell receptor beta chains from one sample sequenced in a study of T cells in localized non-small cell lung cancer. The table came from immunoSEQ multiplex PCR; TCRdb's copy has only in-frame clones and leaves some out. The sample contains 70,000 to 85,000 clones, about four fifths of which appear only once. The source was peripheral blood, collected before any cancer treatment. These receptors originate from an older female donor with stage I lung adenocarcinoma.

The chain uses TRBV18 and TRBJ2-3; 14 nucleotides align to TRBD2. Germline V CDR1 and CDR2: KGHSH, LQKENI. J gave up 4 bases and V 4 bases, and 4 bases lay outside the gene matches. This CDR3 has 16 amino acids. The CDR3 sequence is CASSQGTSGSSDTQYF. For the CDR3, the DNA is TGTGCCAGCTCACAAGGGACTAGCGGGAGCTCAGATACGCAGTATTTT.

This chain links TRBV9 with TRBJ2-5; D is unresolved. The germline V gene has CDR1 SGDLS and CDR2 YYNGEE. CDR3 length equals 13 residues. V dropped 1 base and J dropped 2 bases, with 6 bases sitting between them. For the CDR3, the DNA is TGTGCCAGCAGCGTAAACCCTCAAGAGACCCAGTACTTC. Translating it yields CASSVNPQETQYF.

This clone was seen only once. This sequence joins TRBV21-1 and TRBJ1-1. TRBV21-1 is given as a pseudogene. CDR3 length: 8 amino acids. Here the CDR3 DNA reads TGTGCCAGCAGCAAAGAGGGCTTT. Its translation: CASSKEGF.

V is TRBV4-3 and J is TRBJ2-2; 9 bases line up with TRBD2. The V gene's germline CDR1 is LGHNA and CDR2 YSLEER. V trimming: 0 bases; J trimming: 4 bases; junction bases outside the gene matches: 3. The CDR3 consists of 16 residues. CDR3 sequence reads: CASSQDIAGVTGELFF. The CDR3, as DNA: TGCGCCAGCAGCCAAGATATAGCGGGAGTCACCGGGGAGCTGTTTTTT.

The chain carries TRBV18 and TRBJ1-3, with TRBD1 identical over 7 bases. V lost 4 bases to trimming and J lost 4 bases; unmatched junction nucleotides: 10. CDR1 and CDR2 (germline): KGHSH, LQKENI. CDR3 size: 16 residues. CDR3 bases: TGTGCCAGCTCACAGGGACAGCTATTAACCGGAAACACCATATATTTT. Translation gives CASSQGQLLTGNTIYF.

The chain couples TRBV11-2 to TRBJ1-1; no firm D call. CDR1 SGHAT and CDR2 FQNNGV come from the germline V gene. Trimming cost V 0 bases and J 1 base, with 3 bases left between them. This CDR3 comprises 13 residues. As DNA, the CDR3 is TGTGCCAGCAGCTTAGATAGGAACACTGAAGCTTTCTTT. It codes for CASSLDRNTEAFF.

Only one count was recorded for this clone. This rearrangement joins TRBV19 to TRBJ2-3; the D is unclear. The CDR3 totals 13 residues. The germline CDR1 and CDR2 sequences are LNHDA and SQIVND (reference sequence). Trimming pared 7 bases from V and 1 base from J, leaving 9 bases between. Here the CDR3 DNA reads TGTGCCAGTAACGGTGTTGGCACAGATACGCAGTATTTT. The encoded protein is CASNGVGTDTQYF. Using reference TRBV19 and TRBJ2-3 for the parts outside the CDR3, the full variable domain is DGGITQSPKYLFRKEGQNVTLSCEQNLNHDAMYWYRQDPGQGLRLIYYSQIVNDFQKGDIAEGYSVSREKKESFPLTVTSAQKNPTAFYLCASNGVGTDTQYFGPGTRLTVL.

The V and J genes are TRBV11-2 and TRBJ2-4; D perhaps matches TRBD2 (6 bases). CDR1 and CDR2 from the germline V gene are SGHAT and FQNNGV. Trimming pared 4 bases from V and 1 base from J, leaving 23 bases between. The CDR3 covers 19 residues. CDR3 sequence reads: CASSSHGGYSVLAKNIQYF. CDR3 coding DNA: TGTGCCAGCAGCTCGCACGGGGGATACTCGGTATTGGCCAAAAACATTCAGTACTTC.

J is TRBJ2-1 and V is TRBV7-3; 10 bases agree with TRBD2. J was trimmed by 11 bases and V by 6 bases; bases with no gene match: 13. Germline loops: CDR1 SGHTA, CDR2 FQGTGA. The CDR3 is 15 amino acids. Here the CDR3 reads CASRKNLAGVWQQFF. In DNA, the CDR3 is TGTGCCAGCAGGAAGAATCTAGCGGGAGTTTGGCAGCAGTTCTTC.

The rearrangement links TRBV5-6 to TRBJ1-3; D is possibly TRBD1 (5 bases). The CDR3 covers 16 residues. V lost 1 base and J lost 0, with 11 bases in between. CDR1 and CDR2 (germline): SGHDT, YYEEEE. The CDR3 nucleotides are TGTGCCAGCAGCTTGACCAGGGCTACCTCTGGAAACACCATATATTTT. It is translated as CASSLTRATSGNTIYF.

This clone was found a few times. V is TRBV27 and J is TRBJ1-6; D gene unclear. Germline V gene data show CDR1 as MNHEY and CDR2 as SMNVEV (reference sequence). V was clipped by 4 bases and J by 7 bases, with 11 bases between them. The length of the CDR3 is 14 residues. CDR3 residues: CASSYFRNNSPLHF. DNA of the CDR3: TGTGCCAGCAGTTATTTCAGGAACAATTCACCCCTCCACTTT.

V usage is TRBV5-6 and J usage is TRBJ1-2, with D perhaps matching TRBD1 (5 bases). CDR3 length: 13 amino acids. Per the germline V gene, CDR1 is SGHDT and CDR2 is YYEEEE. The V end lost 0 bases, the J end lost 4 bases, and 7 bases lay between the germline ends. The CDR3 bases are TGTGCCAGCAGCTTGGTTCAGGGCTATGGCTACACCTTC. Translation gives CASSLVQGYGYTF.

J is TRBJ1-2 and V is TRBV7-2, with 7 nucleotides matching TRBD1. In germline, CDR1 is SGHTA, CDR2 FQGNSA. The J segment lost 4 bases and the V segment lost 4 bases, leaving 6 bases of the junction unmatched. This CDR3 has 14 residues. DNA of the CDR3: TGTGCCAGCAGCTCAGGGGGTGGTGGCTATGGCTACACCTTC. Protein product: CASSSGGGGYGYTF.

The chain uses TRBV18 and TRBJ2-1, with TRBD2 identical over 7 bases. The CDR3 is 17 amino acids. Germline V lookup: CDR1 KGHSH, CDR2 LQKENI. J gave up 8 bases and V 5 bases, and 18 bases lay outside the gene matches. The chain's CDR3 is CASSAQLRASGWDEQFF. CDR3 nucleotides: TGTGCCAGCTCAGCCCAACTGAGGGCTAGCGGCTGGGATGAGCAGTTCTTC.

The gene calls are TRBV27 and TRBJ2-2; D not resolved. The germline V gene encodes CDR1 MNHEY and CDR2 SMNVEV (reference sequence). This CDR3 has 13 amino acids. V was cut by 1 base and J by 8 bases, with 8 bases left in between. For the CDR3, the DNA is TGTGCCAGCAGTTTATGGGGATCGGGGGAGCTGTTTTTT. Protein sequence: CASSLWGSGELFF.

The chain couples TRBV28 to TRBJ2-3; 10 bases are a match to TRBD2. The V gene's germline CDR1 is MDHEN and CDR2 SYDVKM. This CDR3 has 19 amino acids. The V segment lost 6 bases and the J segment 3 bases; nucleotides outside the gene matches: 18. The chain's CDR3 is CASSSRGGLAGGGTDTQYF. DNA for the CDR3: TGTGCCAGCAGCTCGAGGGGTGGTTTAGCGGGAGGTGGGACAGATACGCAGTATTTT.

The CDR3 reads CASSVLREASYEQYF. The CDR3, as DNA: TGTGCCAGCAGTGTTTTGCGGGAGGCCTCCTACGAGCAGTACTTC. The chain uses TRBV6-4 and TRBJ2-7, with 8 positions matching TRBD2. The germline V gene encodes CDR1 MRHNA and CDR2 SNTAGT. The CDR3 runs to 15 residues. After removal of 4 bases from V and 0 bases from J, the junction contained 5 bases not matched to a gene.

As regards this clone: The same CDR3 is also encoded by other DNA sequences in this sample. The chain joins TRBV7-3 to TRBJ2-1; 8 bases agree with TRBD2. V gave up 6 bases and J gave up 2 bases; unmatched junction bases: 6. Germline V CDR1 and CDR2: SGHTA, FQGTGA. The CDR3 covers 15 residues. The CDR3 spells CASSLAGGPYNEQFF. The DNA of the CDR3 is TGTGCCAGCAGTCTTGCGGGGGGCCCCTACAATGAGCAGTTCTTC.

The genes are TRBV28 and TRBJ1-6; 7 nucleotides match TRBD1. The germline gives CDR1 MDHEN, CDR2 SYDVKM. J was trimmed by 0 bases and V by 6 bases; bases with no gene match: 8. The CDR3 runs to 17 residues. The CDR3 nucleotides are TGTGCCAGCAGGACCGGGACAGAGAGCTCCTATAATTCACCCCTCCACTTT. Translation gives CASRTGTESSYNSPLHF.

This clone was picked up a small number of times. The chain carries TRBV29-1 and TRBJ2-3; D remains ambiguous. Trimming cost V 3 bases and J 7 bases, with 8 bases left between them. The CDR3 covers 11 residues. Germline loops: CDR1 SQVTM, CDR2 ANQGSEA. The CDR3 nucleotides read TGCAGCGTTGACTATGGACATACGCAGTATTTT. Translated, it gives CSVDYGHTQYF.

The chain is built from TRBV2 and TRBJ2-7; TRBD2 matches at 11 bases. J was trimmed by 1 base and V by 7 bases; bases with no gene match: 9. This CDR3 is 16 amino acids long. Germline values: CDR1 SNHLY, CDR2 FYNNEI. The CDR3 DNA is TGTGCCAGCAAGGATTACGGGACTAGCGGATCCTACGAGCAGTACTTC. Amino acid sequence: CASKDYGTSGSYEQYF.

This chain links TRBV5-4 with TRBJ2-3; 9 bases map to TRBD1. CDR1 is SGHNT, CDR2 YYREEE, per germline (reference sequence). The CDR3 extends over 16 amino acids. After removal of 3 bases from V and 3 bases from J, the junction contained 8 bases not matched to a gene. CDR3 sequence reads: CASSSGQGKATDTQYF. DNA of the CDR3: TGTGCCAGCAGCTCCGGACAGGGGAAAGCGACAGATACGCAGTATTTT.

This chain connects TRBV19 to TRBJ1-2; 9 bases align to TRBD1. V shed 6 bases, J shed 4 bases, and the junction held 6 bases outside the gene matches. This CDR3 region has 14 residues. Germline loops: CDR1 LNHDA, CDR2 SQIVND (reference sequence). CDR3 region: CASSTGTGIYGYTF. CDR3 nucleotide sequence: TGTGCCAGTAGCACTGGGACAGGGATCTATGGCTACACCTTC.